This T cell receptor beta chain was recorded in a study of tumor and adjacent non-tumor tissue in lung cancer. The study, taken as a whole, reports: Patients with more diverse tumor TCRs had worse survival.

TCRbeta libraries were built with three rounds of nested PCR, modified from ARM-PCR. TCRdb reprocessed the multiplex PCR reads via MiXCR and lists one record per CDR3 protein. The sample carries roughly 66,000 distinct CDR3 sequences, around 78% recorded once. With respect to this clonotype: Antigen unknown. Mismatch with germline at one junction end may stem from a read error.

The CDR3 loop spans 19 amino acids. Germline V CDR1 and CDR2: SGHRS, YFSETQ. RNA was extracted from bulk tissue without any cell sorting. The source material was lung tumor tissue. V and J are TRBV5-1 and TRBJ2-6; 9 bases line up with TRBD1. The TCR comes from a man in his fifties or sixties with non-small cell lung cancer. The CDR3 bases are TGCGACAGCAGTTCTACTAGACAGGGGGTTGCGTGGGGGGCCAACGTCCTGACTTTC. This encodes CDSSSTRQGVAWGANVLTF.